This T cell receptor (beta chain) was recovered during a study of blood T cell repertoires in COVID-19. About the research overall: Samples taken during acute and convalescent COVID-19 were collected in the United States, Italy and Spain. PBMCs, B-cell-depleted T cells, or T cells were the source of the cDNA or gDNA that made up the material.

Original handling: Scientists estimated how many nucleated cells there were by amplifying reference gene primers. Sequencing used immunoSEQ multiplex PCR; TCRdb keeps in-frame clones, though not all of them. The D gene and trimming were derived from the DNA, and the V and J assignments and clone size from that table. The table lists 210,000 or so clones, 80% to 85% of them singletons. Germline loops: CDR1 SQVTM, CDR2 ANQGSEA. Trimming removed 3 bases from V and 3 bases from J, with 8 bases in between. This CDR3 has 13 amino acids. Material for sequencing was peripheral blood. This TCR came from a human donor in a cohort sampled during active COVID-19. The chain uses TRBV29-1 and TRBJ1-4; D call uncertain. The CDR3 is CSVDGESNEKLFF. In DNA, the CDR3 is TGCAGCGTTGATGGAGAGTCTAATGAAAAACTGTTTTTT.